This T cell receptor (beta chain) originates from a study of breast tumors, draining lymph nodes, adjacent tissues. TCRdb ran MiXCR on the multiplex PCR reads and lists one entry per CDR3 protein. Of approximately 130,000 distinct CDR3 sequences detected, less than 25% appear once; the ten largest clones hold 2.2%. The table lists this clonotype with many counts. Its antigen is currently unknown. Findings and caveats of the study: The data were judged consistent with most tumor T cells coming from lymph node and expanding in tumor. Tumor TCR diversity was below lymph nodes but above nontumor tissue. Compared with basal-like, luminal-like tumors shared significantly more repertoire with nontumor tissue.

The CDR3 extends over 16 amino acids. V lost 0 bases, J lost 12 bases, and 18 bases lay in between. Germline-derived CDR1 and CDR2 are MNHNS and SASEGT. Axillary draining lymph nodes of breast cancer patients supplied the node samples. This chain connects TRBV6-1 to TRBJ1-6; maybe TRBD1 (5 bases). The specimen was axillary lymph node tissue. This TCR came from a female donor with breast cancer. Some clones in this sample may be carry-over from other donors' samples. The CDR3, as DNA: TGTGCCAGCAGTGAAGCGGCAGGGAGGACGGTTTTACCCCTCCACTTT. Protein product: CASSEAAGRTVLPLHF.